The 27 T cell receptor beta chains presented below share a single source sample, sequenced in a study of blood T cells in healthy people across ages. For the second PCR, which ran for 7 to 11 cycles, a sample-barcoded 5' primer and a J-beta primer mix were used. Via MiXCR, TCRdb re-called the 5' RACE reads, giving one row per CDR3 protein. The table has about 930,000 distinct CDR3 sequences, about 27% seen once; the top ten hold 10% to 13%. These same data were also listed under a study on T cells of mothers and their children.

Sequencing was carried out using blood. The receptors come from a woman in her thirties or forties in good health.

The chain is built from TRBV12-3 or TRBV12-4 and TRBJ2-4, with D hard to call. The DNA end is more similar to TRBJ2-7, so the J call may be wrong. This CDR3 is built from 15 residues. The CDR3 sequence is CASSRRKDLFYEQYF. In DNA form, the CDR3 reads TGTGCCAGCAGTCGGAGAAAGGACCTTTTCTACGAGCAGTACTTC.

In its sample, this clonotype was seen a few times. This chain connects TRBV9 to TRBJ2-1; tentatively, D is TRBD1 or TRBD2 (5 bases each). V was pared by 5 bases and J by 3 bases, with 12 bases between. The V gene's germline CDR1 is SGDLS and CDR2 YYNGEE. This CDR3 has 14 amino acids. The CDR3 coding sequence is TGTGCCAGCAGTCGAGGGGTCGGCTACAATGAGCAGTTCTTC. Protein sequence: CASSRGVGYNEQFF.

This clonotype occurred a few times. The rearrangement joins TRBV5-1 to TRBJ2-7; D is ambiguous. This CDR3 is 14 amino acids long. The V gene lost 4 bases and the J gene lost 1 base, with 12 bases spanning the gap. Germline lookup yields CDR1 SGHRS and CDR2 YFSETQ. DNA of the CDR3: TGCGCCAGCAGCGTGGAGACACTTTCCTACGAGCAGTACTTC. Encoded protein: CASSVETLSYEQYF.

The V call is TRBV6-1, the J call TRBJ1-5; D gene uncertain. V gave up 4 bases and J gave up 0 bases, with 4 bases separating them. CDR3 length: 13 amino acids. The germline gives CDR1 MNHNS, CDR2 SASEGT. The CDR3 sequence is CASSAYSNQPQHF. The CDR3 nucleotides read TGTGCCAGCAGTGCCTATAGCAATCAGCCCCAGCATTTT.

V gene TRBV4-2 combines with J gene TRBJ1-1, with 8 bases aligning to TRBD1. CDR1 is LGHNA, CDR2 YNFKEQ, per germline. The junction had 10 bases not matched to a gene; V was cut back by 5 bases and J by 5 bases. The CDR3 contains 15 residues. For the CDR3, the DNA is TGTGCCAGCAGCGGACAGGGAGCGCGGGGGACTGAAGCTTTCTTT. This sequence encodes CASSGQGARGTEAFF.

The chain recombines TRBV2 with TRBJ2-1; D remains unclear. The end of the DNA aligns better with TRBJ2-7, so the J call may be wrong. Germline CDR1 and CDR2: SNHLY and FYNNEI. The CDR3 is 16 amino acids. In nucleotides, the CDR3 is TGTGCCAGCAGGTCCAACGGGTTATCCTCCTACAATGAGCAGTACTTC. This translates into CASRSNGLSSYNEQYF.

This clonotype occurred a few times. V is TRBV27 and J is TRBJ1-2, with D unresolved. The length of the CDR3 is 13 residues. Per the germline V gene, CDR1 is MNHEY and CDR2 is SMNVEV (reference sequence). V dropped 5 bases and J dropped 3 bases, with 10 bases sitting between them. The CDR3: CASSPLEYYGYTF. The CDR3 bases are TGTGCCAGCAGTCCCCTCGAATACTATGGCTACACCTTC.

Only a few counts were recorded for this clonotype. The genes are TRBV4-1 and TRBJ1-6; the match to TRBD1 covers 9 bases. This CDR3 is 20 amino acids long. Germline CDR1 is MGHRA and CDR2 is YSYEKL. V lost 0 bases and J lost 7; bases outside the gene matches: 16. This chain's CDR3 is CASSQEVGTGSIGSNSPLHF. CDR3 nucleotides: TGCGCCAGCAGCCAAGAAGTGGGGACAGGGTCGATTGGCTCGAATTCACCCCTCCACTTT.

This clonotype was seen only once. The chain couples TRBV5-1 to TRBJ2-7, with 8 positions matching TRBD1. There are 15 residues in the CDR3. J lost 8 bases, V lost 4 bases, and 14 bases had no gene match. Germline CDR1 reads SGHRS; CDR2 reads YFSETQ. The DNA for the CDR3 is TGCGCCAGCAGCCTAACCGGGACAGGAATCCACAAGCAGTACTTC. Its translation: CASSLTGTGIHKQYF. The variable domain in full, completed from reference TRBV5-1 and TRBJ2-7, reads KAGVTQTPRYLIKTRGQQVTLSCSPISGHRSVSWYQQTPGQGLQFLFEYFSETQRNKGNFPGRFSGRQFSNSRSEMNVSTLELGDSALYLCASSLTGTGIHKQYFGPGTRLTVT.

The CDR3 sequence: CSVEDQGRTLDEQFF. CDR3 DNA sequence: TGCAGCGTTGAAGACCAGGGTCGTACATTGGATGAGCAGTTCTTC. This chain uses TRBV29-1 with TRBJ2-1, with D maybe TRBD1 (5 bases). Per the germline V gene, CDR1 is SQVTM and CDR2 is ANQGSEA. The length of the CDR3 is 15 residues. V lost 0 bases and J 8 bases, leaving 17 bases between the germline ends.

This clonotype was counted a few times. The chain's CDR3 is CASSSLWTGGNEQFF. In nucleotides, the CDR3 is TGTGCCAGCAGCTCTCTCTGGACGGGAGGCAATGAGCAGTTCTTC. The chain uses TRBV7-2 and TRBJ2-1; 7 positions match TRBD2. The CDR3 loop spans 15 amino acids. From germline, CDR1 is SGHTA and CDR2 FQGNSA. The ends lost 4 bases at V and 6 bases at J; junction bases unmatched: 9.

This clonotype was observed a few times. The chain joins TRBV4-1 to TRBJ1-5; TRBD1 matches 9 bases. Germline loops: CDR1 MGHRA, CDR2 YSYEKL. J was trimmed by 6 bases and V by 2 bases; bases with no gene match: 8. The CDR3 runs to 16 residues. The CDR3 sequence is CASSQLGQGTGQPQHF. The CDR3 DNA reads as TGCGCCAGCAGCCAATTGGGACAGGGAACGGGTCAGCCCCAGCATTTT.

V gene TRBV7-2 combines with J gene TRBJ2-1; D possibly corresponds to TRBD1 (5 bases). CDR1 is SGHTA and CDR2 is FQGNSA in the germline V gene. The CDR3 sequence is 12 residues long. The germline V and J ends were trimmed by 5 bases and 5 bases, with 7 bases remaining between them. CDR3 loop: CASSRRDNEQFF. The DNA for the CDR3 is TGTGCCAGCAGCCGCAGGGACAATGAGCAGTTCTTC. Using reference TRBV7-2 and TRBJ2-1 for the parts outside the CDR3, the full variable domain is GAGVSQSPSNKVTEKGKDVELRCDPISGHTALYWYRQSLGQGLEFLIYFQGNSAPDKSGLPSDRFSAERTGGSVSTLTIQRTQQEDSAVYLCASSRRDNEQFFGPGTRLTVL.

The CDR3 loop reads CASSDNMGGYGYTF. CDR3 DNA: TGTGCCAGCAGCGATAATATGGGGGGCTATGGCTACACCTTC. The J gene is TRBJ1-2, the V gene TRBV7-2, with TRBD1 as a possible D gene (5 bases). Trimming shortened V by 5 bases and J by 4 bases, and 14 bases separated the two germline ends. The CDR3 is made up of 14 amino acids. CDR1 and CDR2 from the germline V gene are SGHTA and FQGNSA.

Only one count was recorded for this clonotype. The chain carries TRBV7-9 and TRBJ2-7, with 8 bases lining up with TRBD1. There are 15 residues in the CDR3. Looked up from germline, CDR1 is SEHNR and CDR2 is FQNEAQ (reference sequence). The V gene end was trimmed by 4 bases and the J gene end by 2 bases; junction bases not matched to a gene: 7. The CDR3 here is CASSWGQEVTYEQYF. CDR3 nucleotides: TGTGCCAGCAGCTGGGGACAGGAAGTTACCTACGAGCAGTACTTC. The full variable domain, its missing parts supplied by reference TRBV7-9 and TRBJ2-7, is DTGVSQNPRHKITKRGQNVTFRCDPISEHNRLYWYRQTLGQGPEFLTYFQNEAQLEKSRLLSDRFSAERPKGSFSTLEIQRTEQGDSAMYLCASSWGQEVTYEQYFGPGTRLTVT.

A remark on this clonotype: One end of the junction does not line up with germline, which may come from a read error. In DNA form, the CDR3 reads TGTGCCACCAGTGGGCATGCAGGAAACTATGGCTGCACCTTC. This gives the protein CATSGHAGNYGCTF. The J gene is TRBJ1-2, the V gene TRBV24-1; D remains ambiguous. The CDR3 spans 14 residues. Germline loops: CDR1 KGHDR, CDR2 SFDVKD.

The V gene is TRBV10-3, the J gene TRBJ2-2; D is possibly TRBD2 (7 bases). Germline CDR1 and CDR2: ENHRY and SYGVKD. The CDR3 is 16 amino acids. V was trimmed by 3 bases and J by 3 bases, leaving 14 bases between them. The CDR3: CAISEGGGAHTGELFF. The CDR3 bases are TGTGCCATCAGTGAAGGGGGGGGGGCCCACACCGGGGAGCTGTTTTTT.

This clonotype was detected ten times or more. V gene TRBV29-1 combines with J gene TRBJ2-4, with 9 bases lining up with TRBD1. Looked up from germline, CDR1 is SQVTM and CDR2 is ANQGSEA. CDR3 size: 14 residues. V trimming: 4 bases; J trimming: 7 bases; junction bases outside the gene matches: 8. CDR3 in amino acids: CSVGAGTGSNIQYF. The CDR3 nucleotides read TGCAGCGTTGGCGCCGGGACAGGGTCCAACATTCAGTACTTC.

CDR3 in DNA: TGTGCCAGCAGCCGGGGACAGTGGGGAGGTTATGGCTACACCTTC. This gives the protein CASSRGQWGGYGYTF. The chain recombines TRBV9 with TRBJ1-2; 7 nucleotides match TRBD1. V gave up 4 bases and J gave up 5 bases; unmatched junction bases: 11. The CDR3 loop spans 15 amino acids. CDR1 is SGDLS and CDR2 is YYNGEE in the germline V gene.

The sample holds many counts of this clonotype. This rearrangement joins TRBV5-1 to TRBJ1-2; the match to TRBD1 covers 7 bases. CDR1 SGHRS and CDR2 YFSETQ come from the germline V gene. CDR3 length: 15 amino acids. V lost 4 bases to trimming and J lost 4 bases; unmatched junction nucleotides: 10. The CDR3 loop reads CASSPPGQISYGYTF. The CDR3 coding sequence is TGCGCCAGCAGCCCACCGGGACAGATTTCCTATGGCTACACCTTC.

This clonotype was seen a few times. The rearrangement links TRBV5-5 to TRBJ2-7; perhaps TRBD1 as D (6 bases). Germline V gene lookup returns CDR1 SGHKS and CDR2 YYEKEE (reference sequence). V was trimmed by 5 bases and J by 3 bases, leaving 18 bases between them. The CDR3 is made up of 15 amino acids. DNA of the CDR3: TGTGCCAGCAGATATGACAGGCCGGGCAGCTACGAGCAGTACTTC. Residues: CASRYDRPGSYEQYF.

At least ten counts were recorded for this clonotype. The rearrangement joins TRBV10-3 to TRBJ2-7; 7 bases are shared with TRBD1. The germline gives CDR1 ENHRY, CDR2 SYGVKD. Trimming removed 10 bases from V and 3 bases from J; junction bases left unmatched: 18. CDR3 length: 16 residues. In DNA, the CDR3 is TGTGCCACCGCGGAGCCAGCCCGGGGACAGAACTACGAGCAGTACTTC. This translates into CATAEPARGQNYEQYF.

This clonotype was found many times. The chain is built from TRBV7-8 and TRBJ2-6; possible D gene TRBD1, 8 bases. The CDR3 is 17 amino acids. Trimming removed 2 bases from V and 1 base from J, with 12 bases in between. The germline CDR1 and CDR2 sequences are SGHVS and FQNEAQ. The CDR3 DNA follows: TGTGCCAGCAGCTTAACAGGGGGGGGGTCTGGGGCCAACGTCCTGACTTTC. The encoded protein is CASSLTGGGSGANVLTF.

This clonotype was seen at least ten times. The V and J genes are TRBV20-1 and TRBJ1-2; D gene unclear. In germline, CDR1 is DFQATT, CDR2 SNEGSKA (reference sequence). The length of the CDR3 is 8 residues. For the CDR3, the DNA is TGCAGGGGAGAGGACTACACCTTC. Translating gives CRGEDYTF.

This clonotype occurred many times. V usage is TRBV29-1 and J usage is TRBJ2-1, with TRBD1 matching over 10 bases. The CDR3 spans 14 residues. Trimming cost V 3 bases and J 6 bases; bases outside gene matches: 5. Per germline, CDR1 SQVTM and CDR2 ANQGSEA. As DNA, the CDR3 is TGCAGCGTTGAGGGGACAGGGGTATTCAATGAGCAGTTCTTC. This codes for CSVEGTGVFNEQFF.

This clonotype was detected a few times. CDR3 in amino acids: CASIHCYSNQPQHF. CDR3 coding DNA: TGCGCCAGTATTCATTGCTATAGCAATCAGCCCCAGCATTTT. The chain joins TRBV5-1 to TRBJ1-5; no clear D. V was shortened by 8 bases and J by 0 bases, with 12 bases between the two germline ends. Germline assignment: CDR1 SGHRS and CDR2 YFSETQ. The CDR3 sequence is 14 residues long.

The chain uses TRBV29-1 and TRBJ1-1, with TRBD1 matching over 11 bases. V lost 5 bases, J lost 6 bases, and 17 bases stayed unmatched. CDR3 length: 17 amino acids. Germline CDR1 reads SQVTM; CDR2 reads ANQGSEA. DNA of the CDR3: TGCAGCGTTCTGATGCAAGGACAGGGGGCGTTCATAGCTGAAGCTTTCTTT. This encodes CSVLMQGQGAFIAEAFF. The whole variable domain, filled in from reference TRBV29-1 and TRBJ1-1, reads SAVISQKPSRDICQRGTSLTIQCQVDSQVTMMFWYRQQPGQSLTLIATANQGSEATYESGFVIDKFPISRPNLTFSTLTVSNMSPEDSSIYLCSVLMQGQGAFIAEAFFGQGTRLTVV.